These 8 T cell receptor beta chains share one sample of origin, sequenced in a study of cytomegalovirus exposure and HLA in healthy donors. The primer mix had 60 Vbeta and 13 Jbeta primers. Libraries were prepared by immunoSEQ multiplex PCR; TCRdb keeps only in-frame clonotypes and omits some of them. The repertoire consists of about 200,000 clones, with under 90% occurring once and the leading ten covering 0.098%. What was sequenced was PBMCs. The receptors here all came from a boy aged 2 to 10 in good health and CMV-seronegative.

The V gene is TRBV13, the J gene TRBJ2-4, with D maybe TRBD1 (6 bases). V lost 5 bases, J lost 0 bases, and 23 bases lay in between. Per germline, CDR1 PRHDT and CDR2 FYEKMQ (reference sequence). CDR3 length: 19 residues. The CDR3, as DNA: TGTGCCAGCAGCCCCAAGGGGGTCTACTCCTCACTAGCCAAAAACATTCAGTACTTC. This translates into CASSPKGVYSSLAKNIQYF. Complete variable domain (other parts from reference TRBV13 and TRBJ2-4): AAGVIQSPRHLIKEKRETATLKCYPIPRHDTVYWYQQGPGQDPQFLISFYEKMQSDKGSIPDRFSAQQFSDYHSELNMSSLELGDSALYFCASSPKGVYSSLAKNIQYFGAGTRLSVL.

The chain couples TRBV9 to TRBJ1-2; D is unclear. The ends were cut back, 4 bases at V and 8 bases at J, with 18 bases in the middle. Germline-derived CDR1 and CDR2 are SGDLS and YYNGEE. The CDR3 has 14 residues. DNA for the CDR3: TGTGCCAGCAGCCCACGGACGGGATTAGAGGGCTACACCTTC. It specifies CASSPRTGLEGYTF.

J is TRBJ1-4 and V is TRBV11-2; 7 bases align to TRBD1. J lost 8 bases, V lost 4 bases, and 7 bases had no gene match. Per the germline V gene, CDR1 is SGHAT and CDR2 is FQNNGV. This CDR3 is built from 14 residues. The CDR3: CASSSAQGSEKLFF. The CDR3 nucleotides are TGTGCCAGCAGCTCTGCACAGGGGAGCGAAAAACTGTTTTTT.

This sequence joins TRBV5-4 and TRBJ2-3; 10 bases line up with TRBD2. Germline CDR1 reads SGHNT; CDR2 reads YYREEE (reference sequence). J was trimmed by 5 bases and V by 1 base; bases with no gene match: 7. CDR3 size: 16 residues. CDR3 bases: TGTGCCAGCAGCTTGAGGGAGCGGGGGGGTGAAGATACGCAGTATTTT. Encoded protein: CASSLRERGGEDTQYF.

The V gene is TRBV2, the J gene TRBJ1-1; D is ambiguous. CDR3 size: 14 residues. V shed 2 bases and J shed 2 bases, with 9 bases lying between them. Per the germline V gene, CDR1 is SNHLY and CDR2 is FYNNEI. CDR3 nucleotides: TGTGCCAGCAGTGAACGAGGATATAACACTGAAGCTTTCTTT. Translated: CASSERGYNTEAFF.

The count of this clone is one. The chain is built from TRBV6-1 and TRBJ2-7, with 13 nucleotides matching TRBD2. Germline-derived CDR1 and CDR2 are MNHNS and SASEGT. V was pared by 6 bases and J by 4 bases, with 6 bases of the junction left unmatched. This CDR3 region has 15 residues. CDR3 residues: CASRPLAGGLYEQYF. The CDR3, as DNA: TGTGCCAGCAGACCACTAGCGGGGGGGCTGTACGAGCAGTACTTC.

The rearrangement joins TRBV6-5 to TRBJ1-2; D may be TRBD1 (6 bases). This CDR3 spans 14 amino acids. Trimming shortened V by 1 base and J by 4 bases, and 10 bases separated the two germline ends. Per germline, CDR1 MNHEY and CDR2 SVGAGI. The CDR3 loop is CASSYLDSAYGYTF. In nucleotides, the CDR3 is TGTGCCAGCAGTTACTTGGACAGTGCCTATGGCTACACCTTC.

Written as DNA, the CDR3 is TGCGCCAGCAGCCAAGATCACAGAACTCCCTACGAGCAGTACTTC. Translating it yields CASSQDHRTPYEQYF. The chain links TRBV4-3 to TRBJ2-5; D not certain. The J call may be mistaken, given a closer DNA end match to TRBJ2-7. The CDR3 is made up of 15 amino acids. Germline V gene sequence: CDR1 LGHNA, CDR2 YSLEER.